Below are 17 T cell receptor beta chains sequenced from a single sample in a study of blood T cell repertoires in COVID-19. Generated by immunoSEQ multiplex PCR, the TCRdb table keeps only in-frame clones and is missing some. The table shows approximately 210,000 clones, with 80% to 90% occurring only once. Sequences were obtained from peripheral blood. The receptor source for this set is a woman aged 70-85 years with active or convalescent COVID-19.

This chain uses TRBV11-1 with TRBJ2-7, with 8 bases matching TRBD2. Germline CDR1 reads SGHAT; CDR2 reads FQDESV (reference sequence). The CDR3 loop spans 15 amino acids. V gave up 5 bases and J gave up 2 bases; unmatched junction bases: 8. The CDR3 region is CASSVTSGLTYEQYF. In DNA form, the CDR3 reads TGTGCCAGCAGCGTAACTAGCGGACTAACCTACGAGCAGTACTTC.

V usage is TRBV5-6 and J usage is TRBJ1-6; 8 positions match TRBD1. There are 15 residues in the CDR3. The germline gives CDR1 SGHDT, CDR2 YYEEEE. V gave up 0 bases and J gave up 11 bases; unmatched junction bases: 7. The CDR3 DNA is TGTGCCAGCAGCTTGGTCGGGGCAGGGGGCCCACCCCTCCACTTT. It codes for CASSLVGAGGPPLHF.

The genes are TRBV2 and TRBJ1-3, with unresolved D. CDR1 is SNHLY, CDR2 FYNNEI, per germline. Trimming removed 3 bases from V and 1 base from J, with 19 bases in between. CDR3 length equals 18 residues. The CDR3 spells CASSEERPVPSSGNTIYF. The CDR3 coding sequence is TGTGCCAGCAGTGAGGAGAGACCGGTACCCTCATCTGGAAACACCATATATTTT. Filled out from reference TRBV2 and TRBJ1-3, the complete variable domain reads EPEVTQTPSHQVTQMGQEVILRCVPISNHLYFYWYRQILGQKVEFLVSFYNNEISEKSEIFDDQFSVERPDGSNFTLKIRSTKLEDSAMYFCASSEERPVPSSGNTIYFGEGSWLTVV.

The chain carries TRBV6-2 or TRBV6-3 and TRBJ2-1; the match to TRBD2 covers 11 bases. The length of the CDR3 is 18 residues. Germline-derived CDR1 and CDR2 are MNHEY and SVGEGT. With 6 bases clipped from V and 3 bases from J, the junction kept 13 bases outside the gene matches. The DNA of the CDR3 is TGTGCCAGCAGCAAACTAGCGGGAGCGGCTCACGGCTACAATGAGCAGTTCTTC. It encodes CASSKLAGAAHGYNEQFF.

This chain links TRBV19 with TRBJ1-5; D not certain. The CDR3 length is 14 residues. Deletions cut 3 bases from V and 8 bases from J, with 14 bases between. From germline, CDR1 is LNHDA and CDR2 SQIVND (reference sequence). The CDR3 reads CASSMQRLAEPQHF. The CDR3 region has the DNA TGTGCCAGTAGTATGCAGCGACTAGCCGAGCCCCAGCATTTT.

This clone was detected only once. The CDR3 DNA sequence: TGTGCCAGTAGTCCACTTCCGGGACAGCTTATCTATAACTATGGCTACACCTTC. Translation gives CASSPLPGQLIYNYGYTF. The genes are TRBV19 and TRBJ1-2; TRBD1 matches 7 bases. J gave up 1 base and V 5 bases, and 16 bases lay outside the gene matches. The germline V gene encodes CDR1 LNHDA and CDR2 SQIVND (reference sequence). The length of the CDR3 is 18 residues.

CDR3 DNA: TGTGCCAGCTCACCACAGAACAGGGGAGGCAGTAACTATGGCTACACCTTC. Residues: CASSPQNRGGSNYGYTF. The V and J genes are TRBV18 and TRBJ1-2; 7 nucleotides agree with TRBD1. The germline CDR1 and CDR2 sequences are KGHSH and LQKENI. The CDR3 runs to 17 residues. J lost 1 base, V lost 1 base, and 9 bases had no gene match.

This clone was found once. CDR3 loop: CASSEFKREGRETQYF. The CDR3, as DNA: TGTGCCAGCAGTGAGTTCAAGCGGGAGGGCCGAGAGACCCAGTACTTC. The rearrangement joins TRBV25-1 to TRBJ2-5, with 10 bases aligning to TRBD2. Looked up from germline, CDR1 is MGHDK and CDR2 is SYGVNS. V lost 3 bases to trimming and J lost 4 bases; unmatched junction nucleotides: 8. The CDR3 runs to 16 residues.

This clone was counted a single time. The V call is TRBV7-3, the J call TRBJ2-1; weak D call: TRBD2 (7 bases). CDR3 length: 18 residues. Trimming stripped 0 bases from V and 0 bases from J, with 15 bases between. CDR1 SGHTA and CDR2 FQGTGA come from the germline V gene. The CDR3 here is CASSLTEGVAGSYNEQFF. The CDR3 bases are TGTGCCAGCAGCTTAACAGAGGGGGTAGCGGGCTCCTACAATGAGCAGTTCTTC.

This clone has only one observation. The CDR3 sequence: CASSVQGASGELFF. The CDR3 DNA sequence: TGTGCCAGCAGCGTACAGGGGGCAAGTGGGGAGCTGTTTTTT. This chain joins TRBV9 and TRBJ2-2, with 8 bases fitting TRBD1. The germline V gene encodes CDR1 SGDLS and CDR2 YYNGEE. CDR3 length: 14 residues. V was clipped by 1 base and J by 8 bases; unmatched bases: 4.

This sequence joins TRBV9 and TRBJ2-7; TRBD2 matches at 8 bases. The germline V gene has CDR1 SGDLS and CDR2 YYNGEE. This CDR3 region has 14 residues. The J segment lost 5 bases and the V segment lost 4 bases, leaving 8 bases of the junction unmatched. CDR3: CASSSGGARHEQYF. CDR3 nucleotide sequence: TGTGCCAGCAGCTCCGGGGGGGCGCGCCACGAGCAGTACTTC.

The CDR3 spells CASSPRTASGNTIYF. The CDR3 nucleotides read TGTGCCAGCAGCCCCCGGACAGCCTCTGGAAACACCATATATTTT. The chain couples TRBV6-2 or TRBV6-3 to TRBJ1-3; D is perhaps TRBD1 (6 bases). The germline V gene has CDR1 MNHEY and CDR2 SVGEGT. The CDR3 is 15 residues long. With 6 bases removed from V and 0 bases from J, the gap between germline ends came to 12 bases.

This clone occurred a few times. This rearrangement joins TRBV5-1 to TRBJ1-2; D might be TRBD1 (5 bases). The V and J ends lost 4 bases and 6 bases respectively, with 16 bases between them. The germline CDR1 and CDR2 sequences are SGHRS and YFSETQ. The length of the CDR3 is 14 residues. The CDR3 DNA reads as TGCGCCAGCAGCACGAAACCCGACAGAGATGGCTACACCTTC. Translated, it gives CASSTKPDRDGYTF.

The genes are TRBV6-5 and TRBJ1-1; possibly TRBD1 for D (5 bases). The CDR3 is 13 residues long. V was trimmed by 2 bases and J by 4 bases, leaving 8 bases between them. CDR1 is MNHEY, CDR2 SVGAGI, per germline. For the CDR3, the DNA is TGTGCCAGCAGTTACAGGGGTCTCACTGAAGCTTTCTTT. Translation gives CASSYRGLTEAFF.

A few counts support this clone. The chain combines TRBV9 with TRBJ2-5; D perhaps matches TRBD2 (6 bases). This CDR3 has 14 residues. Germline CDR1 and CDR2: SGDLS and YYNGEE. The ends were cut back, 4 bases at V and 5 bases at J, with 15 bases in the middle. For the CDR3, the DNA is TGTGCCAGCAGCCCTTGGGGAGGAGGGGAGACCCAGTACTTC. This codes for CASSPWGGGETQYF.

The chain links TRBV19 to TRBJ2-5; 10 bases match TRBD2. Germline V gene sequence: CDR1 LNHDA, CDR2 SQIVND (reference sequence). CDR3 length equals 16 residues. The junction had 12 bases not matched to a gene; V was cut back by 6 bases and J by 5 bases. The CDR3 DNA reads TGTGCCAGTAGATTCGAGGCTAGCGGGAGTCGGGAGACCCAGTACTTC. Translation: CASRFEASGSRETQYF.

The chain joins TRBV28 to TRBJ2-3; a possible D gene is TRBD2 (6 bases). Trimming took off 5 bases at V and 2 bases at J, with 17 bases between the two ends. CDR3 length: 16 amino acids. In germline, CDR1 is MDHEN, CDR2 SYDVKM. The chain's CDR3 is CASSQGLSLDTDTQYF. The CDR3 nucleotides are TGTGCCAGCAGTCAGGGACTTTCTTTAGACACAGATACGCAGTATTTT.